This TCR beta chain derives from a study of CD8+CD57+ T cells in acquired aplastic anemia. The CDR3 loop spans 15 amino acids. The germline V gene encodes CDR1 SNHLY and CDR2 FYNNEI. V gave up 7 bases and J gave up 5 bases; unmatched junction bases: 4. This clonotype was seen at least ten times. The template used for profiling TCR beta VDJ and CDR3 was genomic DNA. Each CDR3 protein gets one entry after TCRdb re-called the reads with MiXCR. The sample lists fewer than 200,000 distinct CDR3 sequences, 60% to 70% occurring once. The chain combines TRBV2 with TRBJ2-2; 13 positions agree with TRBD2. The receptor was derived from a human donor in good health. Sequencing used sorted CD4+, CD8+, or CD8+CD57+ T cells (not recorded which) from PBMCs. The DNA for the CDR3 is TGTGCCAGCACCGGGACTAGCGGGAAAACCGGGGAGCTGTTTTTT. It translates to CASTGTSGKTGELFF.